Listed here are 24 T cell receptor beta chains from one sample, sequenced in a study of T cell clonality in common variable immunodeficiency. Libraries were prepared by immunoSEQ multiplex PCR; TCRdb keeps only in-frame clonotypes and omits some of them. This sample has 50,000 to 65,000 clones, each found more than once. Material: peripheral blood mononuclear cells. The source is a person between 18 and 70 years old in good health.

Ten or more counts support this clone. The junction departs from germline at one end; a sequencing error may be responsible. The read gets to within 3 residues of the CDR3 end, and the germline J gene fills in the rest. V gene TRBV4-2 combines with J gene TRBJ2-2; TRBD1 is a possible D gene (5 bases). The CDR3 spans 16 residues. Germline V lookup: CDR1 LGHNA, CDR2 YNFKEQ. This chain's CDR3 is CASSQVAQTGANVLFF. Partial CDR3 DNA: TGCGCCAGCAGCCAAGTGGCTCAAACTGGGGCCAACGTG.

This clone has a count of ten or more. The read comes to an end 3 residues before the CDR3 does, leaving the germline J gene to fill in the end. The rearrangement uses TRBV20-1 and TRBJ2-2, with 7 nucleotides matching TRBD1. The CDR3 length is 15 residues. Germline lookup yields CDR1 DFQATT and CDR2 SNEGSKA (reference sequence). The CDR3 loop is CSAERDSSYNSPLFF. The covered CDR3 bases are TGCAGTGCTGAAAGGGACAGCTCCTATAATTCACCG.

This clone was observed many times. The read finishes 3 residues shy of the CDR3 end, and the germline J gene is used to complete it. The chain combines TRBV7-3 with TRBJ2-3, with D tentatively TRBD2 (7 bases). This CDR3 is 14 amino acids long. CDR1 is SGHTA, CDR2 FQGTGA, per germline. V lost 6 bases, J lost 2 bases, and 12 bases lay in between. The covered CDR3 bases are TGTGCCAGCAGACCGGGGGGCTTCACAGATACG. Amino acid sequence: CASRPGGFTDT. The full-length CDR3 reads as CASRPGGFTDTQYF.

There are many counts of this clone. The read gets to within 3 residues of the CDR3 end, and the germline J gene fills in the rest. The V and J genes are TRBV5-1 and TRBJ2-2; D possibly corresponds to TRBD1 (5 bases). The CDR3 is made up of 14 amino acids. The germline CDR1 and CDR2 sequences are SGHRS and YFSETQ. The V gene lost 0 bases and the J gene lost 4 bases, with 7 bases spanning the gap. CDR3 DNA (partial): TGCGCCAGCAGCTTGGAGGGGCGCACCGGGGAG. Its translation: CASSLEGRTGE. The whole CDR3 sequence reads CASSLEGRTGELFF.

This clone appeared many times. The read ends 3 residues before the CDR3 terminus; that terminus is restored from the germline J gene. V is TRBV20-1 and J is TRBJ1-1; D gene uncertain. This CDR3 region has 12 residues. The V end lost 2 bases, the J end lost 3 bases, and 7 bases lay between the germline ends. Per germline, CDR1 DFQATT and CDR2 SNEGSKA (reference sequence). The CDR3 sequence: CSARRPHTEAFF. The part of the CDR3 DNA that was read is TGCAGTGCTAGAAGGCCCCACACTGAA.

This clone was detected ten times or more. The read comes to an end 3 residues before the CDR3 does, leaving the germline J gene to fill in the end. The chain joins TRBV5-1 to TRBJ2-1; 7 bases align to TRBD2. The CDR3 totals 13 residues. Germline CDR1 and CDR2: SGHRS and YFSETQ. V dropped 1 base and J dropped 6; count of bases not matched to a gene: 1. CDR3 in amino acids: CASSLTGGNEQFF. CDR3 DNA (partial): TGCGCCAGCAGCTTGACGGGGGGCAATGAG.

In its sample, this clone was seen many times. Coverage ceases 3 residues before the CDR3 finishes, and the germline J gene fills in the end. The rearrangement links TRBV20-1 to TRBJ2-3; TRBD2 matches at 12 bases. The junction had 3 bases not matched to a gene; V was cut back by 6 bases and J by 2 bases. The CDR3 extends over 14 amino acids. Germline V gene lookup returns CDR1 DFQATT and CDR2 SNEGSKA (reference sequence). The sequenced part of the CDR3 DNA is TGCAGTGCCAGGACTAGCGGGATCACAGATACG. Translated, it gives CSARTSGITDT. The whole CDR3 sequence reads CSARTSGITDTQYF.

This clone was seen ten or more times. The DNA ends 3 residues before the CDR3 does, and the rest of the CDR3 is filled in from the germline J gene. The J gene is TRBJ1-5, the V gene TRBV20-1; TRBD1 agrees at 10 bases. Germline V gives CDR1 DFQATT, CDR2 SNEGSKA (reference sequence). There are 13 residues in the CDR3. J lost 5 bases, V lost 5 bases, and 3 bases had no gene match. This CDR3 reads CSARTGGDQPQHF. CDR3 DNA (partial): TGCAGTGCTCGGACAGGGGGAGATCAGCCC.

This clone was observed at least ten times. The covered CDR3 bases are TGTGCCAGCAGCTTATGGGCGGGGGGGCCGGGTGAG. This codes for CASSLWAGGPGE. The full CDR3 protein is CASSLWAGGPGEQFF. The gene calls are TRBV7-2 and TRBJ2-1, with TRBD2 matching 9 bases. The CDR3 end lies 3 residues beyond the end of the read and is filled in from the germline J gene. Germline loops: CDR1 SGHTA, CDR2 FQGNSA. This CDR3 has 15 amino acids. Germline trimming cut 2 bases from V and 9 bases from J; bases unmatched to any gene: 8. Looking up the rest from reference TRBV7-2 and TRBJ2-1 gives the full variable domain: GAGVSQSPSNKVTEKGKDVELRCDPISGHTALYWYRQSLGQGLEFLIYFQGNSAPDKSGLPSDRFSAERTGGSVSTLTIQRTQQEDSAVYLCASSLWAGGPGEQFFGPGTRLTVL.

This clone was recorded many times. The CDR3 end is not reached by the read, which stops 3 residues before it; the germline J gene fills it in. The chain uses TRBV19 and TRBJ2-7, with D perhaps matching TRBD1 (6 bases). The germline V and J ends were trimmed by 4 bases and 5 bases, with 9 bases remaining between them. Germline V gene lookup returns CDR1 LNHDA and CDR2 SQIVND (reference sequence). This CDR3 comprises 12 residues. The CDR3 DNA, read in part, is TGTGCCAGTAGTACATCAGGGGACGAG. Translating it yields CASSTSGDE. The entire CDR3 protein is CASSTSGDEQYF.

This clone was counted ten times or more. The read ends 3 residues early relative to the CDR3; the germline J gene fills the gap. This chain links TRBV6-1 with TRBJ2-7; 13 nucleotides line up with TRBD2. The germline V gene encodes CDR1 MNHNS and CDR2 SASEGT. This CDR3 comprises 16 residues. After removal of 4 bases from V and 5 bases from J, the junction contained 8 bases not matched to a gene. The part of the CDR3 DNA that was read is TGTGCCAGCAGTGTTACTAGCGGGAGGGCCGTACACGAG. Translated: CASSVTSGRAVHE. The whole CDR3 is CASSVTSGRAVHEQYF.

This clone was counted ten times or more. The DNA ends 3 residues before the CDR3 does, and the rest of the CDR3 is filled in from the germline J gene. V usage is TRBV6-1 and J usage is TRBJ1-2, with TRBD1 matching over 7 bases. Germline CDR1 and CDR2: MNHNS and SASEGT. There are 14 residues in the CDR3. The CDR3 spells CASSDRTGPWGYTF. CDR3 bases read: TGTGCCAGCAGTGATAGGACAGGACCTTGGGGC.

This clone was observed a handful of times. The read terminates 3 residues before the CDR3 end, so the remaining end is supplied by the germline J gene. The chain combines TRBV5-1 with TRBJ2-2, with TRBD2 identical over 8 bases. Germline CDR1 is SGHRS and CDR2 is YFSETQ. CDR3 length: 19 residues. Incomplete CDR3 DNA: TGCGCCAGCAGCTTGAGGTCGGCTAGCGGGCCTTCTTTTAATGAAAAG. Amino acids: CASSLRSASGPSFNEK. From start to end, the CDR3 is CASSLRSASGPSFNEKLFF.

This clone was detected ten times or more. The read ends 3 residues shy of where the CDR3 ends; the end is completed using the germline J gene. The rearrangement joins TRBV9 to TRBJ2-5; maybe TRBD2 (6 bases). The V end lost 3 bases, the J end lost 1 base, and 16 bases lay between the germline ends. CDR1 and CDR2 from the germline V gene are SGDLS and YYNGEE. This CDR3 contains 16 residues. CDR3 protein: CASSEAYGSGQETQYF. The CDR3 bases that were read are TGTGCCAGCAGCGAGGCCTATGGTAGCGGCCAAGAGACC.

This clone was observed at least ten times. The CDR3 extends 3 residues past the end of the read, so its final part is completed from the germline J gene. The chain is built from TRBV29-1 and TRBJ2-2; 14 bases match TRBD2. V lost 7 bases to trimming and J lost 1 base; unmatched junction nucleotides: 8. This CDR3 is built from 17 residues. Germline CDR1 is SQVTM and CDR2 is ANQGSEA. The CDR3: CSGRLAGGRKNTGELFF. CDR3 DNA, as far as it was read: TGCAGCGGAAGACTAGCGGGGGGGCGGAAGAACACCGGGGAG.

In this sample, this clone is medium-sized. Read data end 3 residues before the CDR3 end; the end is taken from the germline J gene. The chain employs TRBV20-1 and TRBJ2-1; TRBD2 matches at 9 bases. Germline CDR1 DFQATT, CDR2 SNEGSKA (reference sequence). This CDR3 has 16 amino acids. V shed 3 bases and J 3 bases; nucleotides not matched to a gene: 9. The CDR3 spells CSASPSPAGGYNEQFF. Incomplete CDR3 DNA: TGCAGTGCTAGCCCGTCCCCAGCGGGAGGCTACAATGAG.

This clone occurred many times. The covered CDR3 bases are TGTGCCAGCATGATAGCGGGAAGCTCCTACGAG. It translates to CASMIAGSSYE. The CDR3 in its entirety is CASMIAGSSYEQYF. The J gene is TRBJ2-7, the V gene TRBV6-2 or TRBV6-3; 8 bases align to TRBD2. The read gets to within 3 residues of the CDR3 end, and the germline J gene fills in the rest. V trimming: 7 bases; J trimming: 0 bases; junction bases outside the gene matches: 5. The V gene's germline CDR1 is MNHEY and CDR2 SVGEGT. CDR3 length equals 14 residues.

This clone was seen many times. The read ends 3 residues shy of where the CDR3 ends; the end is completed using the germline J gene. The chain joins TRBV2 to TRBJ1-1; D may be TRBD1 (5 bases). CDR3 length: 13 amino acids. Trimming took off 8 bases at V and 7 bases at J, with 17 bases between the two ends. In germline, CDR1 is SNHLY, CDR2 FYNNEI. CDR3: CASSGDRAFEAFF. CDR3 bases read: TGTGCCAGCTCCGGAGACAGAGCCTTTGAA.

This clone was counted many times. The read finishes 3 residues shy of the CDR3 end, and the germline J gene is used to complete it. The rearrangement joins TRBV18 to TRBJ2-1; 7 nucleotides line up with TRBD2. CDR1 is KGHSH and CDR2 is LQKENI in the germline V gene. The CDR3 contains 19 residues. V shed 3 bases, J shed 3 bases, and the junction held 17 bases outside the gene matches. CDR3 in amino acids: CASSPGRRAGRAVYNEQFF. The sequenced CDR3 bases are TGTGCCAGCTCACCGGGGCGACGAGCGGGACGTGCCGTCTACAATGAG.

This clone was detected many times. Read data end 3 residues before the CDR3 end; the end is taken from the germline J gene. The J gene is TRBJ2-7, the V gene TRBV6-2 or TRBV6-3, with TRBD2 identical over 12 bases. CDR3 size: 15 residues. Germline V gives CDR1 MNHEY, CDR2 SVGEGT. After removal of 5 bases from V and 2 bases from J, the junction contained 4 bases not matched to a gene. This CDR3 is CASSRLAGDAYEQYF. The DNA read from the CDR3 is TGTGCCAGCAGTCGACTAGCGGGAGATGCCTACGAG.

Many counts were recorded for this clone. The sequence runs out 3 residues before the end of the CDR3; the remainder is reconstructed from the germline J gene. The chain is built from TRBV7-9 and TRBJ2-5; 7 bases align to TRBD1. Germline CDR1 reads SEHNR; CDR2 reads FQNEAQ (reference sequence). The CDR3 runs to 14 residues. V trimming: 5 bases; J trimming: 1 base; junction bases outside the gene matches: 4. The CDR3 protein is CASSPTGIQETQYF. The CDR3 DNA, read in part, is TGTGCCAGCAGCCCGACAGGGATCCAAGAGACC.

This clone was detected ten times or more. Read data end 3 residues before the CDR3 end; the end is taken from the germline J gene. The chain has TRBV7-3 and TRBJ2-6; tentatively, D is TRBD2 (5 bases). This CDR3 comprises 18 residues. Looked up from germline, CDR1 is SGHTA and CDR2 is FQGTGA. Trimming shortened V by 6 bases and J by 3 bases, and 21 bases separated the two germline ends. CDR3: CASRYLGLASNGANVLTF. CDR3 DNA, as far as it was read: TGTGCCAGCAGGTATCTCGGACTCGCTTCAAATGGGGCCAACGTC.

This clone showed up many times. The read comes to an end 3 residues before the CDR3 does, leaving the germline J gene to fill in the end. This chain uses TRBV19 with TRBJ2-2, with D unresolved. The CDR3 has 14 residues. CDR1 is LNHDA, CDR2 SQIVND, per germline (reference sequence). The V gene lost 7 bases and the J gene lost 0 bases, with 9 bases spanning the gap. The CDR3 here is CASTPYSNTGELFF. The sequenced part of the CDR3 DNA is TGTGCCAGTACTCCCTACTCGAACACCGGGGAG.

This clone was recorded many times. The sequenced part of the CDR3 DNA is TGTGCCAGCAGAAGAGGCGCGGGGACTGAA. It encodes CASRRGAGTE. In full, the CDR3 is CASRRGAGTEAFF. The gene calls are TRBV5-6 and TRBJ1-1; D ambiguous. The DNA ends 3 residues before the CDR3 does, and the rest of the CDR3 is filled in from the germline J gene. The CDR3 is 13 amino acids. V lost 5 bases and J 5 bases, leaving 13 bases between the germline ends. Germline lookup yields CDR1 SGHDT and CDR2 YYEEEE. The full variable domain, its missing parts supplied by reference TRBV5-6 and TRBJ1-1, is DAGVTQSPTHLIKTRGQQVTLRCSPKSGHDTVSWYQQALGQGPQFIFQYYEEEERQRGNFPDRFSGHQFPNYSSELNVNALLLGDSALYLCASRRGAGTEAFFGQGTRLTVV.